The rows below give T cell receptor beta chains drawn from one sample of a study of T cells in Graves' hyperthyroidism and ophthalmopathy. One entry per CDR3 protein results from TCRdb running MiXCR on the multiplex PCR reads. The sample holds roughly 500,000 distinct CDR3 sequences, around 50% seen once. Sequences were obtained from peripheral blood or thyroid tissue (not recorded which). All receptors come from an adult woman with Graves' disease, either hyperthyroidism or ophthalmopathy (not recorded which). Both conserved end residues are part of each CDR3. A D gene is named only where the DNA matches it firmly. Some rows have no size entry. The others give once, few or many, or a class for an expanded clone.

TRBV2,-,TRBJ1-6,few,CASSVEHALHF,TGTGCCAGCAGTGTTGAACACGCACTCCACTTT
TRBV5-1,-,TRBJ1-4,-,CASSEKAGGEKLFF,TGCGCCAGCAGCGAAAAGGCGGGAGGTGAAAAACTGTTTTTT
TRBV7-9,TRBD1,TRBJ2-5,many,CASTRGTQETQYF,TGTGCCAGTACCAGGGGGACACAAGAGACCCAGTACTTC
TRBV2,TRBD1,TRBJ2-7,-,CASSRGQGRYEQYF,TGTGCCAGCAGCCGTGGACAGGGGCGCTACGAGCAGTACTTC
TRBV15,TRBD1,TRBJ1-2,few,CATSRGSGQGDDGYTF,TGTGCCACCAGCAGAGGATCGGGACAGGGGGACGATGGCTACACCTTC
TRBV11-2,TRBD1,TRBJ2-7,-,CASSRIRQGRDYEQYF,TGTGCCAGCAGCCGAATCAGACAGGGGAGAGACTACGAGCAGTACTTC
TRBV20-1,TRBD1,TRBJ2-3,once,CSARDLRQGEDTQYF,TGCAGTGCTAGAGATCTCCGACAGGGGGAGGATACGCAGTATTTT
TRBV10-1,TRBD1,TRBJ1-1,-,CATTSTGGENMNTEAFF,TGCGCCACGACCTCGACAGGGGGCGAGAACATGAACACTGAAGCTTTCTTT
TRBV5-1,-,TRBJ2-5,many,CASNRTPQETQYF,TGCGCCAGCAACCGGACACCCCAAGAGACCCAGTACTTC
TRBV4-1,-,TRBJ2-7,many,CASSPEGGFGTYEQYF,TGCGCCAGCAGCCCCGAGGGCGGTTTCGGCACCTACGAGCAGTACTTC
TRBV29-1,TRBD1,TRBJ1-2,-,CSDRGQDGYTF,TGCAGCGACAGGGGACAGGATGGCTACACCTTC
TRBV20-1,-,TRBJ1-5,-,CSAKDNNQPQHF,TGCAGTGCTAAAGATAATAATCAGCCCCAGCATTTT
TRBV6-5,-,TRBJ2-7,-,CASSYTSWSGNYEQYF,TGTGCCAGCAGTTACACCTCGTGGTCAGGGAACTACGAGCAGTACTTC
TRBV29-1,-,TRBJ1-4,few,CSVAPQFNEKLFF,TGCAGCGTTGCCCCGCAGTTTAATGAAAAACTGTTTTTT